What follows describes a single T cell receptor beta chain. No cognate antigen has been identified for it. In total, about 650 healthy bone marrow donors made up the cohort. At the time of sampling, all cohort members were nominally healthy, though unrecorded immune exposures were likely present. The donor tested CMV seronegative, placing the donor among the roughly 350 seronegative members of the cohort. A peripheral blood sample was collected from each donor, and TCR beta sequencing was performed on peripheral blood mononuclear cells. The Qiagen DNeasy Blood Extraction Kit was used to extract genomic DNA from the blood cell samples. The sample belongs to a study of cytomegalovirus exposure and HLA in healthy donors (dated by TCRdb to about 2017). For context, the study as a whole: An earlier analysis of 587 of the donors reported over 250 Gb of sequence data and 95 million to 140 million unique TCR beta sequences obtained from about 180 million T cells. The study aimed to test whether cataloging public T cell receptors could reveal signatures of past pathogen exposure. Donor age, sex, ethnicity and CMV serostatus were compiled alongside the repertoire data. The study used immunosequencing to profile the T cell repertoires of 670 or so subjects and linked those repertoires to cytomegalovirus serostatus. Of the 300 to 400 genotyped donors, about 80% fell in the genetic ancestry cluster associated with self-reported Caucasian donors. In an earlier analysis of 587 of the donors, high-throughput TCR beta sequencing was used to judge whether each TCR beta V gene segment behaved as functional or pseudogenic. Several DR-DQ haplotypes were handled as single units for association and clustering, since linkage in the cohort was strong. Typing coverage varied by locus: about 620-630 donors for A, B, C, DRB1 and DQB1; approximately 560 for DQA1; more than 600 for DPA1; around 490 for DPB1. An early release covering around 630 HLA-typed donors comprised about 320 gigabases of sequencing data and 65 million to 100 million unique TCR sequences. In addition to the first cohort of 650 to 750 subjects, a separate validation cohort of 120 different subjects was used. Every discovery cohort repertoire had been produced on one sequencing platform. A later analysis re-analyzed previously published TCR beta repertoires from roughly 690 donors and added high-resolution HLA genotyping to study TCR occurrence patterns. High-throughput TCR immunosequencing, statistical association of individual TCRs with disease status, and machine learning were combined to predict cytomegalovirus infection status. Both class I and class II loci were covered by HLA typing, at four-digit resolution. Rather than using new phenotypic data, the later analysis identified candidate immune exposures from TCR beta sequences and from how often those sequences occurred across donors. A later genetic analysis used genome-wide SNP genotypes for about 65% of the 666 donors, treating that subset as a discovery cohort. Across 300 to 400 genotyped donors of the cohort, an average of about 240,000 unique TCR beta nucleotide sequences per donor were sequenced, and about a sixth of those sequences were non-productive.

Receptor amplification or capture employed the immunoSEQ multiplex PCR assay. The multiplex PCR relied on a mix of 60 forward primers for TCR Vbeta segments and 13 reverse primers for TCR Jbeta segments. The CDR3 region of rearranged TCR beta genes was amplified from genomic DNA by a multiplex PCR assay. Amplified TCR beta libraries were sequenced as 87-base-pair reads on the Illumina HiSeq System. The source study handled its data this way. Across the 670 or so repertoires, a later analysis counted tens of millions of unique TCR beta chains, around 11 million of which were shared by at least two donors. A nearest-neighbor algorithm error-corrected the raw reads and collapsed the reads into unique sequences, merging closely related sequences to remove PCR and sequencing errors. V, D and J gene segments were assigned by aligning CDR3 sequences to IMGT reference sequences. Each retained sequence needed at least a six-nucleotide match to both a V gene segment and a J gene segment. Rearrangements were called productive when the CDR3 lacked stop codons and stayed in frame with V and J; all others were non-productive. Following IMGT convention, CDR3 was defined as the stretch from the second conserved V-encoded cysteine to the conserved J-encoded phenylalanine. Sequences without an unambiguous match to a single V gene segment were excluded from the earlier analysis of about 600 of the donors. In an earlier analysis of approximately 550 of the donors, V segments were called functional above 56.7% productive rearrangements and were called segregating when the between-donor standard deviation exceeded 5%. A statistical classification framework was built to diagnose cytomegalovirus status from the catalog of TCR beta chain sequences. V and J gene assignment, in a later analysis, came from comparing TCR nucleotide sequences with IMGT/GENE-DB human TR gene sequences. The TCRdist pipeline was used in a later analysis to assign CDR3 sequences and most-parsimonious VDJ recombination scenarios. A later analysis defined each TCR beta chain by its CDR3 amino acid sequence plus V-gene family, and excluded reads lacking a unique V-gene family. In a later analysis, 450 to 600 highly shared, low-generation-probability nucleotide sequences were removed to address suspected cross-contamination and a sequencing artifact. A later analysis calculated a clonal expansion index for each public chain from normalized within-repertoire ranks of inferred template counts. Generation probabilities in a later analysis came from a VDJ recombination model fitted to out-of-frame rearrangements, and those results were checked against IGoR. In a later analysis, TCR-TCR, TCR-HLA and TCR-CMV co-occurrence was scored with hypergeometric tests, and a repertoire-size bias correction was applied to TCR pairs. False discovery rates were estimated in a later analysis by permuting HLA or CMV assignments 20 times. In a later analysis, co-occurring TCRs were grouped using DBSCAN, and TCRdist sequence similarity was added for clustering within HLA-allele-positive subsets. For co-occurrence clustering, repertoires with fewer than 30,000 or more than 120,000 public chains were excluded, along with a handful of repertoires with anomalous nucleotide sharing. The table was pulled from immuneACCESS by TCRdb, which kept in-frame rearrangements only. Such tables lose some clones; where checked, under half of the loss comes from unresolved V genes, and the rest has no known cause. V, J and clone size derive from that table, while D and trimming were established from the DNA sequence. This specimen's table enumerates tens of thousands of clones. The leading ten clones occupy roughly 1.7% of the sample.

What the work shows at the level of the full study, not this receptor alone: The authors suggested that the approach could potentially be generalized to other disease states and immunological phenotypes. Because HLA typing was unavailable for some donors at each locus, only the typed subset was used in association tests. Linkage disequilibrium might explain the correlated functional status among segregating V segments, but an unknown experimental factor could not be ruled out. The 87-base-pair reads could not distinguish some IMGT-functional V segments, including TRBV6-2 and TRBV6-3, so those segments were excluded. Presence/absence analyses assumed roughly uniform sequencing depth across donors, an assumption that may not hold. A further reported finding was that TCR beta sequences accurately predicted the HLA-A and HLA-B alleles for most subjects in the first cohort. For the cohort, immune exposure information was limited to CMV serostatus. An earlier analysis of several hundred of the donors showed that most TCR beta V segments appeared in productive rearrangements either about 90% or about 30% of the time, which broadly matched IMGT annotations. The earlier analysis of approximately 560 of the donors excluded roughly 16 rarely observed V segments, including chromosome 9 orphons, because counts were too low. According to a later analysis, TCR association rates differed among HLA loci, with DRB1 alleles showing the most associated TCRs and HLA-C alleles showing the fewest. Cytomegalovirus status was reported to be diagnosed by the classifier with high specificity and sensitivity in both the original and validation cohorts. At a false discovery rate of 0.05, a later analysis linked 16,951 TCR beta sequences to specific HLA alleles. In a later genetic analysis, fewer N-insertions in productive TCRs were reported among donors in an Asian-associated ancestry cluster than the approximately 630-donor mean. When HLA alleles, especially DR and DQ, strongly co-occurred, attributing TCR associations to individual alleles was difficult. In vitro tests confirmed that a few of the cytomegalovirus-associated TCR beta chains recognize cytomegalovirus antigens. In the study, some 180 TCR beta chains were listed as associated with cytomegalovirus. In a later genetic analysis, a missense DCLRE1C variant was associated with V-gene and J-gene trimming of TCR beta chains, and the association was replicated in an independent cohort. Most TCR sequences were observed very rarely across donors, whereas some public TCRs were present in many individuals. Most CMV-associated TCR beta chains appeared to be HLA-restricted in a later analysis, and the HLA associations seemed to be driven largely by CMV exposure. A cluster of highly shared sequence variants was judged likely to represent a technical artifact of the sequencing pipeline. In a later analysis, HLA-associated TCR beta chains showed more clonal expansion and lower generation probabilities than non-associated chains that were equally common. In a later analysis, several top co-occurrence clusters were reported to appear linked to parvovirus B19, influenza, CMV and Epstein-Barr virus. The cohort was sequenced for TCR beta chains only, and without alpha or paired-chain data the features that could be detected were limited.

Measured from the cysteine to the phenylalanine, the CDR3 is 13 residues long. Only CDR3 DNA remains: 39 bases, in frame from the first base. V drops 7 bases and J drops 4 bases, leaving 12 bases in between. The germline V gene sets CDR1 to SGDLS and CDR2 to YYNGEE. The V gene is TRBV9 and the J gene is TRBJ1-5, with the D gene not confidently named. This sequence originates from a woman aged 30 to 39 in good health and CMV-seronegative. The material sequenced was PBMCs. The sequence in DNA is TGTGCCAGCCATGGGGAGGGAAATCAGCCCCAGCATTTT. This is translated as CASHGEGNQPQHF.